This paragraph reports one T cell receptor beta chain. The target antigen is unknown. There are 15 residues in the CDR3. V gave up 4 bases and J gave up 5 bases, with 17 bases separating them. The germline V gene has CDR1 MGHRA and CDR2 YSYEKL. Sequencing was performed with immunoSEQ multiplex PCR; in TCRdb, only in-frame clones are kept and a portion is missing. The repertoire includes about 87,000 clones, roughly 94% of them detected once, and approximately 0.31% sits in the top ten. This entry comes from a study of siplizumab effects on memory and regulatory T cells. Findings and limits, study-wide: Naive T cells looked more diverse than memory cells, and they looked like major contributors to the alloresponse. Proliferating CD4+ or CD8+ clones, roughly 80-97% of them, lacked an assignable naive or memory phenotype. On average, 68.8% of mappable alloreactive CD4+ clones were Treg-derived under siplizumab, against less than 35% in controls.

This receptor was taken from a human donor in good health. V gene TRBV4-1 combines with J gene TRBJ1-1, with D possibly being TRBD1 (5 bases). Sequenced sample: non-Treg CD4+ T cells sorted from blood. The DNA of the CDR3 is TGCGCCAGCAGCCTAGGGGAAGGGAGGCGGACTGAAGCTTTCTTT. It is translated as CASSLGEGRRTEAFF.